Below are 7 T cell receptor beta chains sequenced from a single sample in a study of beta chain features in type 1 diabetes. Study-wide results and limits: Type 1 diabetes patients had TCRB CDR3s that were shorter (moderately but significantly so) in all four CD4+ subsets.

Their recognized antigens are unknown. Expressed TCRB transcripts were sequenced because the isolated RNA had all been reverse transcribed beforehand. The data were produced by immunoSEQ multiplex PCR, yet TCRdb's version contains in-frame clones alone and is incomplete. The table lists a few hundred thousand clones, 14% of them singletons. The material sequenced was naive CD4+ T cells from blood. The receptors originated from a man aged 30-40 years with type 1 diabetes.

This clone was picked up a small number of times. The rearrangement joins TRBV2 to TRBJ2-7, with 7 bases lining up with TRBD1. The V and J ends lost 8 bases and 0 bases, in that order; junction bases with no gene match: 4. CDR1 and CDR2 from the germline V gene are SNHLY and FYNNEI. This CDR3 region has 13 residues. CDR3 residues: CASLQGYSYEQYF. The DNA for the CDR3 is TGTGCCAGCTTACAGGGGTACTCCTACGAGCAGTACTTC. Complete variable domain (other parts from reference TRBV2 and TRBJ2-7): EPEVTQTPSHQVTQMGQEVILRCVPISNHLYFYWYRQILGQKVEFLVSFYNNEISEKSEIFDDQFSVERPDGSNFTLKIRSTKLEDSAMYFCASLQGYSYEQYFGPGTRLTVT.

This clone appeared a few times. This rearrangement joins TRBV18 to TRBJ2-7, with 10 bases that match TRBD2. The CDR3 consists of 18 residues. Germline V gives CDR1 KGHSH, CDR2 LQKENI. The junction had 17 bases not matched to a gene; V was cut back by 2 bases and J by 7 bases. In nucleotides, the CDR3 is TGTGCCAGCTCACCAGGAGGGCAGCTCTCTAGCGGGAGAACGGAGCAGTACTTC. This codes for CASSPGGQLSSGRTEQYF.

The chain combines TRBV4-2 with TRBJ2-5; no clear D gene. Germline assignment: CDR1 LGHNA and CDR2 YNFKEQ. V was trimmed by 2 bases and J by 2 bases, leaving 6 bases between them. The CDR3 spans 13 residues. CDR3 DNA sequence: TGTGCCAGCAGCCAAAGCTGGCAAGAGACCCAGTACTTC. This gives the protein CASSQSWQETQYF.

This clone turned up a few times. The chain links TRBV19 to TRBJ2-7, with 9 bases lining up with TRBD1. The ends lost 5 bases at V and 1 base at J; junction bases unmatched: 6. Per the germline V gene, CDR1 is LNHDA and CDR2 is SQIVND (reference sequence). This CDR3 is built from 15 residues. The CDR3 here is CASSEGQGLSYEQYF. The DNA for the CDR3 is TGTGCCAGTAGTGAGGGACAGGGACTATCCTACGAGCAGTACTTC.

V gene TRBV18 combines with J gene TRBJ2-6, with no clear D. This CDR3 is 14 amino acids long. The V gene lost 8 bases and the J gene lost 1 base, with 9 bases spanning the gap. From germline, CDR1 is KGHSH and CDR2 LQKENI. The CDR3 bases are TGTGCCAGCCACCCGGGTTCTGGGGCCAACGTCCTGACTTTC. Amino acids: CASHPGSGANVLTF.

This clone was counted between two and nine times. The chain carries TRBV28 and TRBJ1-5, with D possibly TRBD1 on 6 matching bases. This CDR3 has 16 residues. With 4 bases removed from V and 7 bases from J, the gap between germline ends came to 20 bases. The germline V gene has CDR1 MDHEN and CDR2 SYDVKM. This CDR3 reads CASSSPGGSRRQPQHF. In DNA, the CDR3 is TGTGCCAGCAGTTCCCCTGGGGGCAGTCGGCGGCAGCCCCAGCATTTT.

This clone was seen only a few times. The chain couples TRBV7-9 to TRBJ2-5; 14 nucleotides align to TRBD2. Germline values: CDR1 SEHNR, CDR2 FQNEAQ (reference sequence). Germline trimming cut 2 bases from V and 5 bases from J; bases unmatched to any gene: 4. The CDR3 runs to 16 residues. DNA for the CDR3: TGTGCCAGCAGCTTACGTCGACTAGCGGGAGGGGAGACCCAGTACTTC. Translating it yields CASSLRRLAGGETQYF. Based on the CDR3 plus reference TRBV7-9 and TRBJ2-5, the full variable domain is DTGVSQNPRHKITKRGQNVTFRCDPISEHNRLYWYRQTLGQGPEFLTYFQNEAQLEKSRLLSDRFSAERPKGSFSTLEIQRTEQGDSAMYLCASSLRRLAGGETQYFGPGTRLLVL.